These T cell receptor beta chains were read from a single sample in a study of blood T cells in healthy people across ages. TCRdb re-called the 5' RACE reads with MiXCR, one entry per CDR3 protein. This table has about 670,000 distinct CDR3 sequences, around 50% appearing once. Sequenced: blood. The receptors come from a woman older than 75 in good health. Each CDR3 is given with its conserved first and last residue. A D gene is named only where the DNA matches it firmly. The listing skips clone size in some rows; elsewhere it reads once, few, many or a size class.

abundance: many
j_gene: TRBJ2-3
d_gene: TRBD1
v_gene: TRBV24-1
CDR3nt: TGTGCCACCAGTATGACCCTGACAGGGAGAAAGGATACGCAGTATTTT
CDR3aa: CATSMTLTGRKDTQYF

abundance: .
j_gene: TRBJ2-7
d_gene: TRBD2
v_gene: TRBV4-2
CDR3nt: TGTGCCAGCAGCCAACAGACTAGCGGGAGCTCCTACGAGCAGTACTTC
CDR3aa: CASSQQTSGSSYEQYF

abundance: .
j_gene: TRBJ2-5
d_gene: .
v_gene: TRBV2
CDR3nt: TGTGCCAGCAGTGATTGGGCGGGACCTGTCAATGAGCAGTACTTC
CDR3aa: CASSDWAGPVNEQYF

abundance: few
j_gene: TRBJ1-5
d_gene: TRBD1
v_gene: TRBV12-3/TRBV12-4
CDR3nt: TGTGCCAGCACCAATACAGGGGGCGCAGGTCAGCCCCAGCATTTT
CDR3aa: CASTNTGGAGQPQHF

abundance: few
j_gene: TRBJ1-4
d_gene: .
v_gene: TRBV30
CDR3nt: TGTGCCTGGGGAGGCAGTGAACTGTTTTTT
CDR3aa: CAWGGSELFF

abundance: many
j_gene: TRBJ2-3
d_gene: TRBD2
v_gene: TRBV29-1
CDR3nt: TGCAGCGTTCGAGGGACTAGCGGGAGCACAGATACGCAGTATTTT
CDR3aa: CSVRGTSGSTDTQYF

abundance: few
j_gene: TRBJ1-5
d_gene: .
v_gene: TRBV4-1
CDR3nt: TGCGCCAGCAGCCATAGAAATTGGGGTGAAGACGATCAGCCCCAGCATTTT
CDR3aa: CASSHRNWGEDDQPQHF

abundance: .
j_gene: TRBJ2-4
d_gene: .
v_gene: TRBV5-1
CDR3nt: TGCGCCAGCAGCAGCCGGACAGCTTTTGGGGAGCAGTACTTC
CDR3aa: CASSSRTAFGEQYF

abundance: .
j_gene: TRBJ1-2
d_gene: TRBD1
v_gene: TRBV7-2
CDR3nt: TGTGCCAGCAGCTCGGGACAGGGAACGCGTGGCTACACCTTC
CDR3aa: CASSSGQGTRGYTF

abundance: once
j_gene: TRBJ1-5
d_gene: .
v_gene: TRBV2
CDR3nt: TGTGCCAGCGGTGACAGCTCAGTGAACAATCAGCCCCAGCATTTT
CDR3aa: CASGDSSVNNQPQHF

abundance: .
j_gene: TRBJ1-6
d_gene: .
v_gene: TRBV2
CDR3nt: TGTGCCAGCAAGATCGCCAGGGATAATTCACCCCTCCACTTT
CDR3aa: CASKIARDNSPLHF

abundance: .
j_gene: TRBJ2-5
d_gene: TRBD2
v_gene: TRBV12-3/TRBV12-4
CDR3nt: TGTGCCAGCAGTTCCACCGGGACTATCCAAGAGACCCAGTACTTC
CDR3aa: CASSSTGTIQETQYF

abundance: .
j_gene: TRBJ2-7
d_gene: TRBD2
v_gene: TRBV30
CDR3nt: TGTGCCTGGAGTGTTTCGGGACTAGCGGGAGATAGGTACTTC
CDR3aa: CAWSVSGLAGDRYF

abundance: few
j_gene: TRBJ2-3
d_gene: .
v_gene: TRBV7-9
CDR3nt: TGTGCCAGCAGCCGTTACAGGGAAGGGACAGATACGCAGTATTTT
CDR3aa: CASSRYREGTDTQYF

abundance: once
j_gene: TRBJ2-5
d_gene: .
v_gene: TRBV30
CDR3nt: TGTGCCTGGAGTGTACAGGTTGTAGAGACCCAGTACTTC
CDR3aa: CAWSVQVVETQYF

abundance: many
j_gene: TRBJ1-2
d_gene: .
v_gene: TRBV25-1
CDR3nt: TGTGCCAGCACCCAAAAGGAGGGTTATGGCTACACCTTC
CDR3aa: CASTQKEGYGYTF

abundance: .
j_gene: TRBJ2-3
d_gene: .
v_gene: TRBV20-1
CDR3nt: TGCAGTGCTAGAGATCGCCGTCTGCCCCGAGATACGCAGTATTTT
CDR3aa: CSARDRRLPRDTQYF

abundance: many
j_gene: TRBJ2-7
d_gene: .
v_gene: TRBV28
CDR3nt: TGTGCCAGCGGGAGGCTTTTAGGGTTGGGCGGCGAGCAGTACTTC
CDR3aa: CASGRLLGLGGEQYF

abundance: many
j_gene: TRBJ2-5
d_gene: TRBD1
v_gene: TRBV6-5
CDR3nt: TGTGACAGCAGTCACGGGGACAGCCGAGAGACCCAGTACTTC
CDR3aa: CDSSHGDSRETQYF

abundance: many
j_gene: TRBJ2-1
d_gene: .
v_gene: TRBV12-3/TRBV12-4
CDR3nt: TGTGCCAGCAGAGTTAACAATGAGCAGTTCTTC
CDR3aa: CASRVNNEQFF

abundance: .
j_gene: TRBJ2-6
d_gene: .
v_gene: TRBV7-8
CDR3nt: TGTGCCAGCACCCCTGGTGGGGCCAACGTCCTGACTTTC
CDR3aa: CASTPGGANVLTF

abundance: many
j_gene: TRBJ2-1
d_gene: .
v_gene: TRBV20-1
CDR3nt: TGCAGTGAAGCTAGCAGATACAATGAGCAGTTCTTC
CDR3aa: CSEASRYNEQFF

abundance: .
j_gene: TRBJ1-4
d_gene: .
v_gene: TRBV4-2
CDR3nt: TGTGCCAGCAGCCAAGGACTCGACTATGAAAAACTGTTTTTT
CDR3aa: CASSQGLDYEKLFF

abundance: .
j_gene: TRBJ1-1
d_gene: .
v_gene: TRBV3-1
CDR3nt: TGTGCCAGCAGCCCACAGGACAGAGACGTGATAATTGCTTTCTTT
CDR3aa: CASSPQDRDVIIAFF

abundance: .
j_gene: TRBJ1-4
d_gene: TRBD1
v_gene: TRBV20-1
CDR3nt: TGCAGTGCTAGAGATGGGACAGGGATTGGAAAACTGTTTTTT
CDR3aa: CSARDGTGIGKLFF

abundance: once
j_gene: TRBJ2-1
d_gene: TRBD2
v_gene: TRBV12-3/TRBV12-4
CDR3nt: TGTGCCAGCAGTTGGACTAGCGGGGGTTCCTACAATGAGCAGTTCTTC
CDR3aa: CASSWTSGGSYNEQFF

abundance: .
j_gene: TRBJ1-5
d_gene: .
v_gene: TRBV20-1
CDR3nt: TGCAGTGCGCAATATAGCAATCAGCCCCAGCATTTT
CDR3aa: CSAQYSNQPQHF

abundance: few
j_gene: TRBJ2-1
d_gene: .
v_gene: TRBV25-1
CDR3nt: TGTGCCAGCAGTGAATGGAGGGACGATGAGCAGTTCTTC
CDR3aa: CASSEWRDDEQFF

abundance: .
j_gene: TRBJ2-7
d_gene: TRBD1
v_gene: TRBV29-1
CDR3nt: TGCAGCGTTCAACAGGGGTCCAACGAGCAGTACTTC
CDR3aa: CSVQQGSNEQYF

abundance: few
j_gene: TRBJ2-7
d_gene: .
v_gene: TRBV29-1
CDR3nt: TGCAGCGTTGAAACTTTCGCCAGGGAGTTGTACGAGCAGTACTTC
CDR3aa: CSVETFARELYEQYF

abundance: .
j_gene: TRBJ2-7
d_gene: TRBD1
v_gene: TRBV5-1
CDR3nt: TGCGCCAGCAGCTCTCCGGGACAGCATAACGAGCAGTACTTC
CDR3aa: CASSSPGQHNEQYF

abundance: many
j_gene: TRBJ2-1
d_gene: TRBD2
v_gene: TRBV24-1
CDR3nt: TGTGCCACCAGTGGTAGCGGGATTGAGCAGTTCTTC
CDR3aa: CATSGSGIEQFF

abundance: many
j_gene: TRBJ1-5
d_gene: .
v_gene: TRBV7-2
CDR3nt: TGTGCCAGCAGCTTAGCGGTTCAGCCCCAGCATTTT
CDR3aa: CASSLAVQPQHF

abundance: .
j_gene: TRBJ2-1
d_gene: .
v_gene: TRBV5-1
CDR3nt: TGCGCCAGCAGCCAAGGGTTGAGGAATGAGCAGTTCTTC
CDR3aa: CASSQGLRNEQFF

abundance: .
j_gene: TRBJ2-5
d_gene: TRBD1
v_gene: TRBV29-1
CDR3nt: TGCAGCGTTGAAGACGGTGCAGGGACAGCCAGAGAGACCCAGTACTTC
CDR3aa: CSVEDGAGTARETQYF

abundance: .
j_gene: TRBJ1-2
d_gene: .
v_gene: TRBV20-1
CDR3nt: TGCAGTGCGCTTGGGGCCCATAACTATGGCTACACCTTC
CDR3aa: CSALGAHNYGYTF

abundance: .
j_gene: TRBJ1-4
d_gene: .
v_gene: TRBV5-1
CDR3nt: TGCGCCAGCAGCTTGGAGGGGGGCGAGGTTGAAAAACTGTTTTTT
CDR3aa: CASSLEGGEVEKLFF

abundance: .
j_gene: TRBJ2-7
d_gene: .
v_gene: TRBV5-1
CDR3nt: TGCGCCAGCAGCTTGAGACTAAACAATGAGCAGTACTTC
CDR3aa: CASSLRLNNEQYF

abundance: few
j_gene: TRBJ1-3
d_gene: .
v_gene: TRBV10-3
CDR3nt: TGTGCCACCGCACTCTTAAGCTCTGGAAACACCATATATTTT
CDR3aa: CATALLSSGNTIYF

abundance: once
j_gene: TRBJ2-4
d_gene: .
v_gene: TRBV28
CDR3nt: TGTGCCAGCAGTTTTGGGGCGGTGGTGAACATTCAGTACTTC
CDR3aa: CASSFGAVVNIQYF

abundance: .
j_gene: TRBJ1-4
d_gene: TRBD1
v_gene: TRBV4-2
CDR3nt: TGTGCCAGCAGCCAAGATGGGACAGAGACCTATGAAAAACTGTTTTTT
CDR3aa: CASSQDGTETYEKLFF

abundance: .
j_gene: TRBJ2-3
d_gene: .
v_gene: TRBV2
CDR3nt: TGTGCCAGCAGTGCGCAACAAGTGGCAGATACGCAGTATTTT
CDR3aa: CASSAQQVADTQYF

abundance: .
j_gene: TRBJ2-3
d_gene: .
v_gene: TRBV5-1
CDR3nt: TGCGCCAGCAGCTTTAATTCAGATACGCAGTATTTT
CDR3aa: CASSFNSDTQYF

abundance: .
j_gene: TRBJ2-7
d_gene: .
v_gene: TRBV4-1
CDR3nt: TGCGCCAGCAGCCAGGATACAGCCCCCTACGAGCAGTACTTC
CDR3aa: CASSQDTAPYEQYF